This TCR beta chain originates from a study of CD8+ T cells in alopecia areata. Across the whole study: Administration of oral tofacitinib to treated patients was at 5 to 10 mg twice daily.

Treatment described: oral pan-JAK inhibitor, 5-10 mg twice daily. Only a few counts were recorded for this clone. Extracted from the samples, RNA was reverse transcribed into cDNA to serve as the sequencing template. TCRdb's table, derived via immunoSEQ multiplex PCR, lists solely in-frame clones and lacks some. The table shows about 210,000 clones, with under 75% occurring only once. This CDR3 comprises 13 residues. V shed 5 bases and J shed 10 bases, with 12 bases lying between them. Germline CDR1 LNHDA, CDR2 SQIVND (reference sequence). J is TRBJ1-6 and V is TRBV19; perhaps TRBD1 as D (5 bases). The sequence was collected from a human donor with alopecia areata. The sequences come from CD4+ T cells sorted from blood, collected at week 4, from a patient treated with tofacitinib. The DNA for the CDR3 is TGTGCCAGTAGTGAGAAGGGGCGCTCACCCCTCCACTTT. Translated: CASSEKGRSPLHF.